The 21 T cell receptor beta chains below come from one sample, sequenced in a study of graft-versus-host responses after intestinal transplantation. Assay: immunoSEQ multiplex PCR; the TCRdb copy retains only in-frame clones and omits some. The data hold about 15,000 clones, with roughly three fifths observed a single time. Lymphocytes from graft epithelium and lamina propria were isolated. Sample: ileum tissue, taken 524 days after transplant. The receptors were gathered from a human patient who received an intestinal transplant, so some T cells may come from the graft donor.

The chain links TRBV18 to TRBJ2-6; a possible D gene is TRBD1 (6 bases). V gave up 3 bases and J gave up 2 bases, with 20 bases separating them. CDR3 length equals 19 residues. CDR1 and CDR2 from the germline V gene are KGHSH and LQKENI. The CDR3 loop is CASSPQWFRGETGANVLTF. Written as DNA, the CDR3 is TGTGCCAGCTCACCGCAGTGGTTCAGGGGAGAAACTGGGGCCAACGTCCTGACTTTC.

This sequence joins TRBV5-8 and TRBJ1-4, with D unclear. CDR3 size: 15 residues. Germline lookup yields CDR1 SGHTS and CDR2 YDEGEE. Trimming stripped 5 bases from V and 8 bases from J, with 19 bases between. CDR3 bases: TGTGCCAGCAGTTTGAACGCCGGCGGGAGCGAAAAACTGTTTTTT. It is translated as CASSLNAGGSEKLFF. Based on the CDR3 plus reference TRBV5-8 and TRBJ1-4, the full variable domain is EAGVTQSPTHLIKTRGQQATLRCSPISGHTSVYWYQQALGLGLQFLLWYDEGEERNRGNFPPRFSGRQFPNYSSELNVNALELEDSALYLCASSLNAGGSEKLFFGSGTQLSVL.

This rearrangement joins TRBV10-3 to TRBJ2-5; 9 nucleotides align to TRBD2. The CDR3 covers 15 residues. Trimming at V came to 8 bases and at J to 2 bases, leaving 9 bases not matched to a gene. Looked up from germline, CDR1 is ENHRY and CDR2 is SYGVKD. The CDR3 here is CAIGIAGVQQETQYF. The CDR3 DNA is TGTGCCATCGGAATAGCGGGGGTACAACAAGAGACCCAGTACTTC.

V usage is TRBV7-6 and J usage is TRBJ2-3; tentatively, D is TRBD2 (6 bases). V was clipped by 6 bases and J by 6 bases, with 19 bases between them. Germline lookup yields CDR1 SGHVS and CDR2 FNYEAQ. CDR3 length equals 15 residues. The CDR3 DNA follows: TGTGCCAGCAGTTTCGGGACTCCGCCGGGGGATACGCAGTATTTT. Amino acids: CASSFGTPPGDTQYF.

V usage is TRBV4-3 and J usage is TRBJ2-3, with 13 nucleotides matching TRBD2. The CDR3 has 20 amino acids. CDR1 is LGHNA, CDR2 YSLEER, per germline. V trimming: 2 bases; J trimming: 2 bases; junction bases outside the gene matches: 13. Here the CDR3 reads CASSQTPSLGLAGATDTQYF. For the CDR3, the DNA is TGCGCCAGCAGCCAAACCCCCAGCCTAGGACTAGCGGGGGCCACAGATACGCAGTATTTT.

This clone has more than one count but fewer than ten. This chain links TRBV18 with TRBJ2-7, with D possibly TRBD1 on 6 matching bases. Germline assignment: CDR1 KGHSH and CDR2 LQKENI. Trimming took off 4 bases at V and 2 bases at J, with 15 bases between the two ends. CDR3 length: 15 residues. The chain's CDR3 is CASSQDSIKPYEQYF. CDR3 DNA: TGTGCCAGCTCACAGGACAGTATTAAGCCCTACGAGCAGTACTTC.

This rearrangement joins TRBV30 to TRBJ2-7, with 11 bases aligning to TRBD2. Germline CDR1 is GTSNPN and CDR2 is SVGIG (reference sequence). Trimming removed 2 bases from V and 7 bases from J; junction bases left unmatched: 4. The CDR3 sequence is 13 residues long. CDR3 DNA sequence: TGTGCCTGGAGTAGGGCTAGCGGGGGGGAGCAGTACTTC. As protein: CAWSRASGGEQYF. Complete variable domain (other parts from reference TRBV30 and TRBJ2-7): SQTIHQWPATLVQPVGSPLSLECTVEGTSNPNLYWYRQAAGRGLQLLFYSVGIGQISSEVPQNLSASRPQDRQFILSSKKLLLSDSGFYLCAWSRASGGEQYFGPGTRLTVT.

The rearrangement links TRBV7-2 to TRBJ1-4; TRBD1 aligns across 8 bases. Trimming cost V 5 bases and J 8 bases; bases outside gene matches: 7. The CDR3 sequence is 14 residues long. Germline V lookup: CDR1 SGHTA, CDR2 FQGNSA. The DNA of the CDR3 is TGTGCCAGCAGCGGACAGGGTCAAGGGGAAAAACTGTTTTTT. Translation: CASSGQGQGEKLFF.

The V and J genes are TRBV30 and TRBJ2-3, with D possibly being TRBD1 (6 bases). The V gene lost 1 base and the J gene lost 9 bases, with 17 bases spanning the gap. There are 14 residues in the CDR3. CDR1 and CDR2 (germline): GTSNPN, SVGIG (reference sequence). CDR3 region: CAWSAGHGSRTQYF. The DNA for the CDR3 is TGTGCCTGGAGTGCGGGACACGGATCCAGAACGCAGTATTTT.

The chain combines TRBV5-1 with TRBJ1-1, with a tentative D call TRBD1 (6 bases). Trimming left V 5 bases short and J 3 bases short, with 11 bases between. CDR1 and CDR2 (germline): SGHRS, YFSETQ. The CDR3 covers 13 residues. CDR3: CASRSGVDTEAFF. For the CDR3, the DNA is TGCGCCAGCAGATCAGGGGTGGACACTGAAGCTTTCTTT.

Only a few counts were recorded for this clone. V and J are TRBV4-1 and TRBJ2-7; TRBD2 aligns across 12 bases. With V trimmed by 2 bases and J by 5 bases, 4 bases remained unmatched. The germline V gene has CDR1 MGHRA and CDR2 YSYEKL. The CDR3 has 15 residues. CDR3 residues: CASSQRLAGDDEQYF. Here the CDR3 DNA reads TGCGCCAGCAGCCAACGACTAGCGGGGGACGACGAGCAGTACTTC.

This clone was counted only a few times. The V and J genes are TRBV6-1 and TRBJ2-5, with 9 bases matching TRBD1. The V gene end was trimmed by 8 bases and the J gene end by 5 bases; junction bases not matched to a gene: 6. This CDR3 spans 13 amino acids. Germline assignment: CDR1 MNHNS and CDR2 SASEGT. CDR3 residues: CASGDRAKETQYF. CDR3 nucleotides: TGTGCCAGCGGGGACAGGGCGAAGGAGACCCAGTACTTC.

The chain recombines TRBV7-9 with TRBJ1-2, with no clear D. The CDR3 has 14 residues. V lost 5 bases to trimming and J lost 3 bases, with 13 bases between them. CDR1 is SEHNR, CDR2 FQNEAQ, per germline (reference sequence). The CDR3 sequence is CASSVPTVYYGYTF. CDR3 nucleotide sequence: TGTGCCAGCAGCGTACCCACAGTTTACTATGGCTACACCTTC. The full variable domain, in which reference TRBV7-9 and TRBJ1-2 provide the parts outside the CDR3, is DTGVSQNPRHKITKRGQNVTFRCDPISEHNRLYWYRQTLGQGPEFLTYFQNEAQLEKSRLLSDRFSAERPKGSFSTLEIQRTEQGDSAMYLCASSVPTVYYGYTFGSGTRLTVV.

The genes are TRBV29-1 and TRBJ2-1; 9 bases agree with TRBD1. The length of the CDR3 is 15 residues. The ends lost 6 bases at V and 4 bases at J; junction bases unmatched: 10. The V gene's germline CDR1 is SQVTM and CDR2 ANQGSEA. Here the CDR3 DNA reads TGCAGCGTGACCCCCGGGACAGGGTCTTACAATGAGCAGTTCTTC. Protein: CSVTPGTGSYNEQFF.

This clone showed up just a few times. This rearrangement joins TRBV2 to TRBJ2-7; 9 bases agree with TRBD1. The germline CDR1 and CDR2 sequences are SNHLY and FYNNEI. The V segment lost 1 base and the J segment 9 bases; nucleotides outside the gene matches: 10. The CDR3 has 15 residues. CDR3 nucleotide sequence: TGTGCCAGCAGTGAAGTATGGGGACAGGGTGAAAGGCAGTACTTC. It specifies CASSEVWGQGERQYF.

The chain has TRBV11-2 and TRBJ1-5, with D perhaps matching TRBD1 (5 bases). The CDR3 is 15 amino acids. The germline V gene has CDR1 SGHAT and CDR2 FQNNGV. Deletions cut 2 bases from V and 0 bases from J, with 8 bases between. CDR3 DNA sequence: TGTGCCAGCAGCTTATCAGGGTCTAGCAATCAGCCCCAGCATTTT. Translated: CASSLSGSSNQPQHF.

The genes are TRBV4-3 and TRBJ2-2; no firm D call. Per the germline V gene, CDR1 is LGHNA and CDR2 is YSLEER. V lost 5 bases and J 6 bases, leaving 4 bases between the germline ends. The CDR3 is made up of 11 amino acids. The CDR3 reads CASSSAGELFF. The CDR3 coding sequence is TGCGCCAGCAGCTCGGCCGGGGAGCTGTTTTTT.

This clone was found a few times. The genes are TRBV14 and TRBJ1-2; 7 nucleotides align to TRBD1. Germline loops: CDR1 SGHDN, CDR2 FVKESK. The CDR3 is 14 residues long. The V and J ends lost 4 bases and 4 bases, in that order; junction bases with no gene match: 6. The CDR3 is CASSPAGTAYGYTF. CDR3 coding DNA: TGTGCCAGCAGCCCAGCTGGGACAGCCTATGGCTACACCTTC.

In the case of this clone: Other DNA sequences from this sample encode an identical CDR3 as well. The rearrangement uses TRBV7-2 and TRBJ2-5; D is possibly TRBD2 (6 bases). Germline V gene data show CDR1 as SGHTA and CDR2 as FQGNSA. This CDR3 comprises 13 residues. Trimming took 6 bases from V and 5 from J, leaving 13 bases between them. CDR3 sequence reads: CASSPGREETQYF. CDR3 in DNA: TGTGCCAGCAGTCCGGGTCGGGAGGAGACCCAGTACTTC.

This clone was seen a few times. Here the CDR3 DNA reads TGTGCCAGCAGCTTAGCGGGGAACCCAGGAGCGGGGGGCGACTATGGCTACACCTTC. Amino acids: CASSLAGNPGAGGDYGYTF. The chain recombines TRBV11-1 with TRBJ1-2; tentative D call: TRBD1 (6 bases). The CDR3 runs 19 residues. Germline values: CDR1 SGHAT, CDR2 FQDESV (reference sequence). V shed 0 bases and J shed 3 bases, with 23 bases lying between them.

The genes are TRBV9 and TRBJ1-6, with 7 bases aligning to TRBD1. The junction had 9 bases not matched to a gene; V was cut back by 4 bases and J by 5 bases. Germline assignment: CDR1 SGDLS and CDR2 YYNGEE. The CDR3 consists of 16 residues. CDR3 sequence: CASSSPGGQNNSPLHF. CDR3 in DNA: TGTGCCAGCAGCTCCCCAGGGGGTCAGAATAATTCACCCCTCCACTTT.